This TCR beta chain originates from a study of shared clonotypes between healthy human individuals. A deep-level run was used for the assay. Assay: immunoSEQ multiplex PCR; the TCRdb copy retains only in-frame clones and omits some. The table records 950,000 to 1,200,000 clones, around three quarters of them present only once. Germline V lookup: CDR1 SGHDT, CDR2 YYEEEE. This CDR3 has 17 residues. Losses at the gene ends were 0 bases for V and 5 bases for J; bases not matched to a gene: 13. V usage is TRBV5-6 and J usage is TRBJ2-5; the match to TRBD2 covers 7 bases. The sequence was collected from a man aged 18 to 29 in good health. Some clones in this sample may be carry-over from other donors' samples. Sequencing input: memory CD4+ T cells from PBMCs. The subset was: CD45RA-negative fraction. CDR3 nucleotides: TGTGCCAGCAGCTTGGCCTGGTCCAGGGAGGGTACGGAGACCCAGTACTTC. Its translation: CASSLAWSREGTETQYF.